A selection of T cell receptor beta chains follows, all from one sample in a study of blood T cell repertoires in COVID-19. Only in-frame clones appear in the TCRdb table, and some are missing; sequencing was by immunoSEQ multiplex PCR. The table has 150,000 or so clones, around 82% seen once; the top ten hold 0.63%. The sample consisted of peripheral blood. The receptors here all came from a man between 60 and 70 years old with COVID-19, enrolled during active disease. Both conserved end residues are part of each CDR3. Fields, in order: V gene, J gene, D gene, clone size, CDR3 DNA, CDR3 protein. D genes are given only for firm matches. Not every row has a clone size; where given, it reads once, few, many or a size class.

>TRBV28|TRBJ1-5|TRBD1|.
TGTGCCAGCACCCTTCAGGGGGTAGGGAATCAGCCCCAGCATTTT
CASTLQGVGNQPQHF
>TRBV6-5|TRBJ2-7|.|once
TGTGCCAGCAAGGGGTTGAGGACGTCCGAGCAGTACTTC
CASKGLRTSEQYF
>TRBV7-3|TRBJ1-4|.|.
TGTGCCAGCAGCGCCCCCGCCCACACGACAACTAATGAAAAACTGTTTTTT
CASSAPAHTTTNEKLFF
>TRBV27|TRBJ2-3|.|once
TGTGCCAGCAGTTTATCCACAGTGGTGGGCACAGATACGCAGTATTTT
CASSLSTVVGTDTQYF
>TRBV7-8|TRBJ2-4|.|.
TGTGCCAGCAGCTTAGCGGGAGATAGGAACATTCAGTACTTC
CASSLAGDRNIQYF
>TRBV7-9|TRBJ1-2|TRBD1|few
TGTGCCAGCAGCTCATACGCGGGACAGGGCTATGGCTACACCTTC
CASSSYAGQGYGYTF
>TRBV5-1|TRBJ2-3|.|.
TGCGCCAGCAGTTCAATCGGTGAGAACACAGATACGCAGTATTTT
CASSSIGENTDTQYF
>TRBV6-5|TRBJ2-7|.|.
TGTGCCAGCAAGAGCGGGACAAACTCCTACGAGCAGTACTTC
CASKSGTNSYEQYF
>TRBV25-1|TRBJ2-1|TRBD1|.
TGTGCCAGCAGGGAACCGGGACAGGGGATTGGGCAGTTCTTC
CASREPGQGIGQFF
>TRBV29-1|TRBJ2-5|.|.
TGCAGCGTCCGGGACACCTCCCAAGAGACCCAGTACTTC
CSVRDTSQETQYF
>TRBV6-2/TRBV6-3|TRBJ2-1|TRBD2|once
TGTGCCAGCAGTTACGGGGGGACTAGCGGCAATGAGCAGTTCTTC
CASSYGGTSGNEQFF
>TRBV24-1|TRBJ1-5|TRBD1|.
TGTGCCACCAGTGATGGACAGGCACATCAGCCCCAGCATTTT
CATSDGQAHQPQHF
>TRBV9|TRBJ2-3|TRBD2|.
TGTGCCAGCAGCGTGAGACTAGCGGGGGGCAATCATACGCAGTATTTT
CASSVRLAGGNHTQYF
>TRBV5-1|TRBJ1-2|TRBD1|.
TGCGCCAGCAGCTTATCCGGACAGGACATGTATGGCTACACCTTC
CASSLSGQDMYGYTF
>TRBV7-8|TRBJ1-2|.|.
TGTGCCAGCAGCTTCGTTCGGGGGGGCTACACCTTC
CASSFVRGGYTF
>TRBV7-2|TRBJ1-1|TRBD1|few
TGTGCCAGCAGCCGTAACAGGGGCACTGAAGCTTTCTTT
CASSRNRGTEAFF
>TRBV25-1|TRBJ2-5|TRBD1|.
TGTGCCAGCAGTGAATCGCCCGGCCGACAGGGCTGGGAGACCCAGTACTTC
CASSESPGRQGWETQYF
>TRBV7-2|TRBJ1-5|.|.
TGTGCCAGCAGCCCATCGTGGGGCCAGGGGAATCAGCCCCAGCATTTT
CASSPSWGQGNQPQHF
>TRBV6-5|TRBJ1-1|.|.
TGTGCCAGCAGTTACGCTGGATTCAGGGAGAACACTGAAGCTTTCTTT
CASSYAGFRENTEAFF
>TRBV29-1|TRBJ2-1|TRBD2|.
TGCAGCTCCACCCAGCGGGACTCCCTGTCGGATGAGCAGTTCTTC
CSSTQRDSLSDEQFF
>TRBV9|TRBJ1-2|.|.
TGTGCCAGCAGCGTAGGGCGCCGAGGGTTGGGGTATGGCTACACCTTC
CASSVGRRGLGYGYTF
>TRBV6-5|TRBJ2-7|.|.
TGTGCCAGCCGGGGCAGGGGCTACGAGCAGTACTTC
CASRGRGYEQYF
>TRBV19|TRBJ2-7|.|.
TGTGCCAGTAGCCAAACAGGGAGCGAGCAGTACTTC
CASSQTGSEQYF
>TRBV25-1|TRBJ2-1|TRBD2|.
TGTGCCAGCAGTGTAACTAGCGGGAGGTCCTACAATGAGCAGTTCTTC
CASSVTSGRSYNEQFF
>TRBV3-1/TRBV3-2|TRBJ1-2|.|once
TGTGCCAGCAGCCAAGGCAGGGTCACCTCTAACTATGGCTACACCTTC
CASSQGRVTSNYGYTF
>TRBV7-2|TRBJ1-5|TRBD1|.
TGTGCCAGCAGCTTTACAGGGGTTGGGTACTCTCGTCAGCCCCAGCATTTT
CASSFTGVGYSRQPQHF
>TRBV3-1/TRBV3-2|TRBJ1-1|.|.
TGTGCCAGCAGCCTTCGGGGGGGCACTGAAGCTTTCTTT
CASSLRGGTEAFF
>TRBV7-9|TRBJ2-3|TRBD1|.
TGTGCCAGCAGCTTAATCGGACAGGTCACAGATACGCAGTATTTT
CASSLIGQVTDTQYF
>TRBV24-1|TRBJ2-1|TRBD2|few
TGTGCCACCAGTGATTTGACTAGCGGGAGGGAGAACAATGAGCAGTTCTTC
CATSDLTSGRENNEQFF
>TRBV28|TRBJ1-1|.|.
TGTGCCAGCAGGCGACAGCCGAATACTGAAGCTTTCTTT
CASRRQPNTEAFF
>TRBV28|TRBJ1-6|.|.
TGTGCCAGCAGTGACAGCAGTGTTTCACCCCTCCACTTT
CASSDSSVSPLHF
>TRBV28|TRBJ2-1|TRBD2|.
TGTGCCAGCAGTCCTCCACTAGCGGGGCGGGCAGAGGAGCAGTTCTTC
CASSPPLAGRAEEQFF
>TRBV19|TRBJ1-6|TRBD1|.
TGTGCCAGTAGTATTGGGACAGGGTCAAAGAATTCACCCCTCCACTTT
CASSIGTGSKNSPLHF
>TRBV9|TRBJ2-7|.|.
TGTGCCAGCAGCGTAGGTCTGACAAACTCCTACGAGCAGTACTTC
CASSVGLTNSYEQYF
>TRBV27|TRBJ2-7|TRBD1|.
TGTGCCAGCAGACCGGGACAGGGTGGCGAGCAGTACTTC
CASRPGQGGEQYF
>TRBV28|TRBJ1-2|.|once
TGTGCCAGCAGTTTTGGGCGGGACTATGGCTACACCTTC
CASSFGRDYGYTF
>TRBV6-5|TRBJ1-6|TRBD1|few
TGTGCCAGCAGCCGCACAGACAGGGAGACACCCCTCCACTTT
CASSRTDRETPLHF
>TRBV6-6|TRBJ1-6|.|few
TGTGCCAGCAGTCCGGGTCGAGGCCAGGGGAAAAGGCCCTATAATTCACCCCTCCACTTT
CASSPGRGQGKRPYNSPLHF
>TRBV2|TRBJ1-1|.|few
TGTGCCAGCACCACCCAGGGCGTTCAAGCTTTCTTT
CASTTQGVQAFF
>TRBV3-1/TRBV3-2|TRBJ1-1|TRBD1|.
TGTGCCAGCAGCCAAGATCTTTGGCTCTTGGGTGGACAGGGGATGAACACTGAAGCTTTCTTT
CASSQDLWLLGGQGMNTEAFF